The 14 T cell receptor beta chains given below trace back to one sample, sequenced in a study of OX40 agonist ivuxolimab in advanced cancers. TCRdb's table, derived via immunoSEQ multiplex PCR, lists solely in-frame clones and lacks some. The table has some 65,000 clones, about nine tenths seen once. The material sequenced was CD4+ or CD8+ T cells sorted from blood, taken in a trial of the OX40 agonist ivuxolimab. Receptors originate from an adult with an advanced solid tumor such as melanoma, head and neck, liver or kidney cancer.

The rearrangement links TRBV7-2 to TRBJ2-5, with TRBD2 identical over 8 bases. From germline, CDR1 is SGHTA and CDR2 FQGNSA. CDR3 length: 15 amino acids. V shed 0 bases, J shed 5 bases, and the junction held 5 bases outside the gene matches. CDR3 nucleotides: TGTGCCAGCAGCTTAGCACTAGCGGCCTGGGAGACCCAGTACTTC. Translating it yields CASSLALAAWETQYF.

The chain has TRBV30 and TRBJ1-4, with 8 bases identical to TRBD1. CDR3 length: 14 residues. The germline gives CDR1 GTSNPN, CDR2 SVGIG (reference sequence). Losses at the gene ends were 3 bases for V and 4 bases for J; bases not matched to a gene: 4. Here the CDR3 DNA reads TGTGCCTGGAGGAAAGGACAGGGTAATGAAAAACTGTTTTTT. Protein: CAWRKGQGNEKLFF.

V is TRBV30 and J is TRBJ1-2, with D unresolved. The CDR3 extends over 14 amino acids. V lost 1 base and J lost 0, with 9 bases in between. Germline-derived CDR1 and CDR2 are GTSNPN and SVGIG (reference sequence). The DNA of the CDR3 is TGTGCCTGGAGTGACGAGTCCTCTAACTATGGCTACACCTTC. As protein: CAWSDESSNYGYTF.

Points on this clone: Mismatch with germline at one junction end may stem from a read error. The chain couples TRBV7-7 to TRBJ2-1, with D possibly matching TRBD1 (5 bases). The CDR3 consists of 15 residues. The germline CDR1 and CDR2 sequences are SSHAT and FNYEAQ (reference sequence). The chain's CDR3 is CASSLGPNSYNEQFF. CDR3 nucleotides: TGTGCTAGCAGCTTGGGGCCCAATTCTTACAATGAGCAGTTCTTC.

This chain links TRBV11-3 with TRBJ2-1; D is tentatively TRBD1 or TRBD2 (5 bases each). This CDR3 spans 15 amino acids. Per germline, CDR1 SGHNT and CDR2 YENEEA. The ends were cut back, 2 bases at V and 5 bases at J, with 13 bases in the middle. The CDR3 DNA sequence: TGTGCCAGCAGCTTACGCCGGGACCATGACAATGAGCAGTTCTTC. Amino acids: CASSLRRDHDNEQFF.

This clone was picked up one time. CDR3 coding DNA: TGCGCCAGCAGCTTGGTATCCGGGGCGAGCACAGATACGCAGTATTTT. It codes for CASSLVSGASTDTQYF. The chain has TRBV5-1 and TRBJ2-3; D may match TRBD1 or TRBD2 (5 bases each). CDR1 SGHRS and CDR2 YFSETQ come from the germline V gene. This CDR3 has 16 residues. V lost 0 bases to trimming and J lost 0 bases, with 11 bases between them. The full variable domain, in which reference TRBV5-1 and TRBJ2-3 provide the parts outside the CDR3, is KAGVTQTPRYLIKTRGQQVTLSCSPISGHRSVSWYQQTPGQGLQFLFEYFSETQRNKGNFPGRFSGRQFSNSRSEMNVSTLELGDSALYLCASSLVSGASTDTQYFGPGTRLTVL.

This clone was found a few times. This chain uses TRBV25-1 with TRBJ2-7; D not resolved. The CDR3 runs to 13 residues. Between the trimmed V and J ends, which lost 3 bases and 7 bases, there was a span of 13 bases. Per the germline V gene, CDR1 is MGHDK and CDR2 is SYGVNS. The CDR3 loop reads CASSDSLVREQYF. The DNA for the CDR3 is TGTGCCAGCAGTGACAGTCTTGTGAGGGAGCAGTACTTC.

The CDR3 here is CASSQEGGATYEQYF. For the CDR3, the DNA is TGTGCCAGCAGCCAAGAGGGGGGAGCTACCTACGAGCAGTACTTC. The chain has TRBV4-2 and TRBJ2-7; maybe TRBD2 (6 bases). The CDR3 length is 15 residues. The V and J ends lost 0 bases and 2 bases respectively, with 11 bases between them. Germline values: CDR1 LGHNA, CDR2 YNFKEQ.

Written as DNA, the CDR3 is TGTGCCAGCAGCCCGACAGGCCTATATGGCTACACCTTC. Amino acid sequence: CASSPTGLYGYTF. V usage is TRBV6-4 and J usage is TRBJ1-2, with D possibly being TRBD1 (6 bases). In germline, CDR1 is MRHNA, CDR2 SNTAGT. This CDR3 spans 13 amino acids. Trimming took off 6 bases at V and 5 bases at J, with 13 bases between the two ends.

This clone appeared a single time. This rearrangement joins TRBV19 to TRBJ2-3, with D perhaps matching TRBD2 (7 bases). This CDR3 has 15 amino acids. V lost 3 bases and J lost 6, with 16 bases in between. The V gene's germline CDR1 is LNHDA and CDR2 SQIVND (reference sequence). The DNA of the CDR3 is TGTGCCAGTAGTATTTCGGGGGGCTCGCGCGATACGCAGTATTTT. Protein product: CASSISGGSRDTQYF.

The gene calls are TRBV18 and TRBJ2-5; D is unresolved. The V gene lost 1 base and the J gene lost 3 bases, with 3 bases spanning the gap. Germline V CDR1 and CDR2: KGHSH, LQKENI. This CDR3 spans 12 amino acids. The CDR3 loop is CASSPLEETQYF. In nucleotides, the CDR3 is TGTGCCAGCTCACCACTTGAAGAGACCCAGTACTTC.

V and J are TRBV27 and TRBJ2-7; D is unclear. Germline V lookup: CDR1 MNHEY, CDR2 SMNVEV (reference sequence). The CDR3 is 11 residues long. V was trimmed by 5 bases and J by 4 bases, leaving 6 bases between them. CDR3 sequence (DNA): TGTGCCAGCAGTACCGGATACGAGCAGTACTTC. This codes for CASSTGYEQYF.

V and J are TRBV5-1 and TRBJ1-6; 10 positions match TRBD1. The CDR3 totals 16 residues. The ends lost 3 bases at V and 8 bases at J; junction bases unmatched: 8. CDR1 and CDR2 from the germline V gene are SGHRS and YFSETQ. The CDR3 DNA is TGCGCCAGCAGCTCCTTACGACAGGGGGCAGATTCACCCCTCCACTTT. As protein: CASSSLRQGADSPLHF.

This rearrangement joins TRBV18 to TRBJ2-5; 7 bases map to TRBD2. The CDR3 totals 17 residues. CDR1 KGHSH and CDR2 LQKENI come from the germline V gene. V lost 0 bases, J lost 2 bases, and 9 bases stayed unmatched. The CDR3 DNA reads TGTGCCAGCTCACCACCTCTCGGTGGCGGGGGACAAGAGACCCAGTACTTC. Translation gives CASSPPLGGGGQETQYF.